This T cell receptor (beta chain) was retrieved from a study of monozygotic twins with cystic fibrosis. Overall study findings and caveats: The repertoire was suggested to be naive-dominated, clonality median around 0.01. Co-twins had the most similar V usage for 13 of 16 pairs, J for 8. Monozygotic CF twins shared more identical nucleotide clonotypes than unrelated patients. In this small cohort, shared CDR3 numbers showed no association with age, concordance or disease severity.

Trimming took 6 bases from V and 2 from J; bases not matched to a gene: 9. The CDR3 has 15 residues. CDR1 and CDR2 from the germline V gene are KGHSH and LQKENI. Concerning this clone itself: Its antigen is not identified.

Data came from immunoSEQ multiplex PCR; TCRdb stores just in-frame clones and leaves some out. The top ten hold 1.5% to 2% of the sample, which has around 33,000 clones, nearly 85% seen once. This chain joins TRBV18 and TRBJ2-5, with TRBD1 identical over 7 bases. The sequence derives from a girl aged 2-9 years with cystic fibrosis. The sample comprised blood. CDR3 nucleotides: TGTGCCAGCTCTCAGAGGGGGACAGCACAAGAGACCCAGTACTTC. Translation: CASSQRGTAQETQYF.